The clone carrying this T cell receptor beta chain was counted ten times or more. The antigen is undetermined. The time point denotes: longitudinal time-point 1 (baseline). This specimen comes from a study of neurological immune-mediated disorders. Overall study findings and caveats: Whereas HTLV-1-associated myelopathy showed the most TCR clonal expansion, multiple sclerosis showed the least, with levels below those of healthy controls. The expanded clones of different subjects shared no CDR3 amino acid sequences (suggesting private repertoires in all groups).

Synthesis of cDNA was performed by 5'RACE using 10-nucleotide random UMIs. The output of every sequencing run exceeded 160 million TCR-beta sequences, derived from 15-18 subjects. TCRdb analysed the 5' RACE reads with MiXCR anew, one entry per CDR3 protein. The sample holds 64,000 or so distinct CDR3 sequences; 10% are singletons and the top ten take approximately 9.5%. This CDR3 has 15 amino acids. Losses at the gene ends were 0 bases for V and 5 bases for J; bases not matched to a gene: 7. Germline V CDR1 and CDR2: SGHRS, YFSETQ. The receptor was isolated from a man aged 30 to 45 in good health. The sample consisted of PBMCs. The chain couples TRBV5-1 to TRBJ1-2, with 7 bases that match TRBD1. The CDR3 coding sequence is TGCGCCAGCAGCTTGGACAGGGGCCCCCTATATGGCTACACCTTC. The encoded protein is CASSLDRGPLYGYTF.